The 27 T cell receptor beta chains below come from one sample, sequenced in a study of shared clonotypes between healthy human individuals (dated by TCRdb to the early 2020s). Library generation was performed with the immunoSEQ multiplex PCR assay. This is the immuneACCESS table as TCRdb keeps it, with only in-frame sequences that have V and J called. A part of the clones is gone; compared with another copy, unresolved V genes explain less than half, and the rest is unexplained. The sample has over 750,000 clones on record, about 96% of them singletons. Less than 0.25% of the sample goes to the ten largest clones. CD8 naive samples were obtained by positive selection for CCR7 among CD45RO-negative cells, yielding a CD45RA+CCR7+ population from which TemRA cells were excluded. Source material: naive CD8+ T cells sorted from blood. The label giving this sample's cell subset or site can be read as: CD45RA+CCR7+. The receptors shown here come from a man in his thirties or forties in good health.

The chain links TRBV19 to TRBJ2-7; TRBD2 matches 11 bases. V lost 5 bases and J lost 6; bases outside the gene matches: 9. In germline, CDR1 is LNHDA, CDR2 SQIVND (reference sequence). There are 15 residues in the CDR3. The CDR3 region is CASSPVAGGPVEQYF. CDR3 bases: TGTGCCAGTAGTCCCGTAGCGGGAGGGCCTGTCGAGCAGTACTTC.

V usage is TRBV27 and J usage is TRBJ2-2, with D hard to call. Trimming removed 5 bases from V and 8 bases from J, with 15 bases in between. The CDR3 covers 14 residues. The germline V gene encodes CDR1 MNHEY and CDR2 SMNVEV (reference sequence). CDR3 protein: CASSALGLRGELFF. As DNA, the CDR3 is TGTGCCAGCAGTGCCCTAGGATTGAGAGGGGAGCTGTTTTTT.

The V gene is TRBV2, the J gene TRBJ2-7; 13 bases are a match to TRBD2. Trimming cost V 2 bases and J 5 bases; bases outside gene matches: 12. Germline V gene lookup returns CDR1 SNHLY and CDR2 FYNNEI. The CDR3 extends over 18 amino acids. The CDR3 loop reads CASSEFLVELAGGHEQYF. Written as DNA, the CDR3 is TGTGCCAGCAGTGAATTTTTGGTGGAACTAGCGGGAGGGCACGAGCAGTACTTC.

The chain is built from TRBV11-2 and TRBJ2-1; 10 nucleotides agree with TRBD2. V gave up 0 bases and J gave up 5 bases; unmatched junction bases: 4. The germline gives CDR1 SGHAT, CDR2 FQNNGV. This CDR3 is built from 16 residues. CDR3 residues: CASSLEIAGGNNEQFF. CDR3 in DNA: TGTGCCAGCAGCTTAGAAATAGCGGGAGGAAACAATGAGCAGTTCTTC.

J is TRBJ1-1 and V is TRBV29-1, with D hard to call. Per the germline V gene, CDR1 is SQVTM and CDR2 is ANQGSEA. V lost 5 bases and J lost 6, with 7 bases in between. The CDR3 is made up of 10 amino acids. CDR3 coding DNA: TGCAGCGTTCGGCGGGCTGAAGCTTTCTTT. This gives the protein CSVRRAEAFF.

V usage is TRBV7-6 and J usage is TRBJ2-3; 7 bases are a match to TRBD2. The V segment lost 2 bases and the J segment 4 bases; nucleotides outside the gene matches: 9. The germline gives CDR1 SGHVS, CDR2 FNYEAQ. The CDR3 has 16 amino acids. CDR3 DNA: TGTGCCAGCAGCTTAAGGGCGGGAGAAAGGGCAGATACGCAGTATTTT. It encodes CASSLRAGERADTQYF.

The genes are TRBV6-1 and TRBJ2-7, with D possibly matching TRBD2 (6 bases). Trimming stripped 2 bases from V and 3 bases from J, with 14 bases between. CDR1 and CDR2 from the germline V gene are MNHNS and SASEGT. The CDR3 runs to 15 residues. The CDR3 is CASSERGGRDYEQYF. CDR3 sequence (DNA): TGTGCCAGCAGTGAAAGGGGCGGGCGGGACTACGAGCAGTACTTC.

The chain uses TRBV2 and TRBJ2-7; TRBD2 is a possible D gene (5 bases). The germline V gene encodes CDR1 SNHLY and CDR2 FYNNEI. Trimming took 3 bases from V and 1 from J, leaving 7 bases between them. This CDR3 region has 13 residues. CDR3 region: CASSDRESYEQYF. As DNA, the CDR3 is TGTGCCAGCAGTGACCGGGAATCCTACGAGCAGTACTTC.

The chain is built from TRBV5-1 and TRBJ2-1; the match to TRBD2 covers 8 bases. Germline V CDR1 and CDR2: SGHRS, YFSETQ. The length of the CDR3 is 16 residues. V was clipped by 1 base and J by 5 bases; unmatched bases: 8. CDR3 DNA sequence: TGCGCCAGCAGCTTGCGGTCGACTAGCGTAAACAATGAGCAGTTCTTC. This codes for CASSLRSTSVNNEQFF.

The rearrangement uses TRBV6-5 and TRBJ2-1; either TRBD1 or TRBD2 may supply D (5 bases each). V lost 0 bases and J lost 2, with 11 bases in between. The length of the CDR3 is 16 residues. Germline-derived CDR1 and CDR2 are MNHEY and SVGAGI. In DNA form, the CDR3 reads TGTGCCAGCAGTTACTCATGGCAGGGACCCTACAATGAGCAGTTCTTC. It codes for CASSYSWQGPYNEQFF.

V is TRBV5-1 and J is TRBJ2-3, with 10 bases matching TRBD2. J lost 0 bases, V lost 0 bases, and 10 bases had no gene match. This CDR3 spans 19 amino acids. From germline, CDR1 is SGHRS and CDR2 YFSETQ. DNA for the CDR3: TGCGCCAGCAGCTTGGGGCTAGCGGGAGAGTGGGCCAGCACAGATACGCAGTATTTT. Encoded protein: CASSLGLAGEWASTDTQYF.

The J gene is TRBJ2-1, the V gene TRBV6-5, with 7 bases that match TRBD2. The CDR3 length is 15 residues. The V segment lost 7 bases and the J segment 7 bases; nucleotides outside the gene matches: 13. Germline lookup yields CDR1 MNHEY and CDR2 SVGAGI. The CDR3: CASTISAGAGNEQFF. The CDR3 nucleotides are TGTGCCAGCACAATTTCTGCGGGAGCGGGGAATGAGCAGTTCTTC.

V and J are TRBV7-9 and TRBJ2-7; 7 nucleotides line up with TRBD2. The CDR3 runs 14 residues. With 5 bases clipped from V and 4 bases from J, the junction kept 8 bases outside the gene matches. Germline lookup yields CDR1 SEHNR and CDR2 FQNEAQ (reference sequence). CDR3 sequence reads: CASSPALREYEQYF. Written as DNA, the CDR3 is TGTGCCAGCAGCCCGGCCTTGCGGGAGTACGAGCAGTACTTC.

The J gene is TRBJ2-3, the V gene TRBV28, with 7 bases that match TRBD2. The germline CDR1 and CDR2 sequences are MDHEN and SYDVKM. The V gene end was trimmed by 5 bases and the J gene end by 2 bases; junction bases not matched to a gene: 7. This CDR3 region has 15 residues. CDR3 DNA sequence: TGTGCCAGCAGTCTAGGGACTAAGACCACAGATACGCAGTATTTT. It specifies CASSLGTKTTDTQYF. Full variable domain (missing parts from reference TRBV28 and TRBJ2-3): DVKVTQSSRYLVKRTGEKVFLECVQDMDHENMFWYRQDPGLGLRLIYFSYDVKMKEKGDIPEGYSVSREKKERFSLILESASTNQTSMYLCASSLGTKTTDTQYFGPGTRLTVL.

This clone was seen only once. The V gene is TRBV28, the J gene TRBJ2-1, with D possibly TRBD2 on 5 matching bases. The ends were cut back, 5 bases at V and 7 bases at J, with 18 bases in the middle. The CDR3 has 15 residues. Germline lookup yields CDR1 MDHEN and CDR2 SYDVKM. The CDR3 loop reads CASSRVLSSQNEQFF. CDR3 DNA: TGTGCCAGCAGTCGAGTTTTATCTAGCCAGAATGAGCAGTTCTTC.

Remarks on this clone: Given a much more abundant clone one base away, this may be a read error. At the DNA level, this CDR3 is encoded by other sequences in the same sample as well. The V gene is TRBV27, the J gene TRBJ2-7, with TRBD1 matching over 11 bases. Germline values: CDR1 MNHEY, CDR2 SMNVEV (reference sequence). V shed 5 bases, J shed 4 bases, and the junction held 4 bases outside the gene matches. This CDR3 is 14 amino acids long. The CDR3 DNA reads as TGTGCCAGCAGTCCCGGGACAGGGGGTTACGAGCAGTACTTC. It yields the protein CASSPGTGGYEQYF.

The CDR3 is CASSEDAAGSTDTQYF. The CDR3 DNA sequence: TGTGCCAGCAGTGAAGATGCAGCGGGTAGCACAGATACGCAGTATTTT. The J gene is TRBJ2-3, the V gene TRBV6-1; D is possibly TRBD2 (6 bases). The CDR3 covers 16 residues. Trimming stripped 1 base from V and 0 bases from J, with 11 bases between. The germline V gene has CDR1 MNHNS and CDR2 SASEGT.

This clone occurred a few times. The CDR3: CASSYSSGFSYNEQFF. CDR3 nucleotide sequence: TGTGCCAGCAGTTACAGCTCGGGGTTTTCGTACAATGAGCAGTTCTTC. V is TRBV6-5 and J is TRBJ2-1; a possible D gene is TRBD2 (5 bases). The CDR3 is 16 residues long. Trimming removed 2 bases from V and 4 bases from J, with 15 bases in between. CDR1 is MNHEY, CDR2 SVGAGI, per germline.

This clone appeared a few times. The rearrangement links TRBV7-9 to TRBJ2-1, with 11 bases aligning to TRBD2. This CDR3 contains 18 residues. Trimming at V came to 4 bases and at J to 4 bases, leaving 12 bases not matched to a gene. Germline CDR1 is SEHNR and CDR2 is FQNEAQ (reference sequence). Here the CDR3 reads CASSSGLAGPAPYNEQFF. CDR3 DNA: TGTGCCAGCAGCTCCGGACTAGCGGGCCCCGCACCGTACAATGAGCAGTTCTTC.

The chain uses TRBV28 and TRBJ1-5; unclear D gene. This CDR3 comprises 13 residues. Trimming shortened V by 4 bases and J by 2 bases, and 6 bases separated the two germline ends. From germline, CDR1 is MDHEN and CDR2 SYDVKM. This CDR3 is CASSSWGNQPQHF. In DNA, the CDR3 is TGTGCCAGCAGTTCGTGGGGCAATCAGCCCCAGCATTTT.

The gene calls are TRBV27 and TRBJ2-5; D tentatively fits TRBD1 or TRBD2 (5 bases each). CDR3 length: 17 amino acids. Trimming stripped 2 bases from V and 0 bases from J, with 16 bases between. Germline V CDR1 and CDR2: MNHEY, SMNVEV (reference sequence). CDR3 DNA sequence: TGTGCCAGCAGTTTAATTTATCCGGGGCTAAACCAAGAGACCCAGTACTTC. Protein product: CASSLIYPGLNQETQYF.

The chain recombines TRBV7-9 with TRBJ2-7, with 8 nucleotides matching TRBD2. Per the germline V gene, CDR1 is SEHNR and CDR2 is FQNEAQ (reference sequence). V lost 0 bases to trimming and J lost 0 bases; unmatched junction nucleotides: 4. This CDR3 is built from 16 residues. The CDR3 region has the DNA TGTGCCAGCAGCTTAGCTACTAGCGGCCCCTCCTACGAGCAGTACTTC. Protein product: CASSLATSGPSYEQYF.

The chain is built from TRBV10-1 and TRBJ2-3; 10 bases fit TRBD2. Germline CDR1 WNHNN, CDR2 SYGVQD (reference sequence). V was clipped by 6 bases and J by 0 bases; unmatched bases: 3. The CDR3 has 15 residues. The CDR3 region is CASRASGSSTDTQYF. The CDR3, as DNA: TGCGCCAGCAGGGCTAGCGGGAGTAGCACAGATACGCAGTATTTT.

The chain recombines TRBV2 with TRBJ2-5, with TRBD1 identical over 8 bases. The germline gives CDR1 SNHLY, CDR2 FYNNEI. This CDR3 contains 14 residues. V was clipped by 8 bases and J by 4 bases; unmatched bases: 9. The CDR3 DNA follows: TGTGCCAGCGCCTCGGACAGGGAGCTAGAGACCCAGTACTTC. Residues: CASASDRELETQYF.

V is TRBV11-2 and J is TRBJ2-5; D is uncertain. The CDR3 spans 16 residues. Trimming cost V 1 base and J 2 bases, with 14 bases left between them. CDR1 and CDR2 (germline): SGHAT, FQNNGV. CDR3 sequence reads: CASSLVGLAEQETQYF. The CDR3 bases are TGTGCCAGCAGCTTAGTAGGGTTGGCAGAGCAAGAGACCCAGTACTTC.

J is TRBJ1-1 and V is TRBV27; D call uncertain. CDR3 size: 13 residues. Trimming took off 6 bases at V and 0 bases at J, with 8 bases between the two ends. Germline V gene sequence: CDR1 MNHEY, CDR2 SMNVEV (reference sequence). The CDR3 bases are TGTGCCAGCAGAGATCAGGTGAACACTGAAGCTTTCTTT. Residues: CASRDQVNTEAFF.

The chain links TRBV2 to TRBJ1-1; no clear D. The CDR3 extends over 13 amino acids. Trimming pared 7 bases from V and 0 bases from J, leaving 9 bases between. The germline V gene has CDR1 SNHLY and CDR2 FYNNEI. The CDR3 loop is CASTKRMNTEAFF. Here the CDR3 DNA reads TGTGCCAGCACAAAACGGATGAACACTGAAGCTTTCTTT.